The 31 T cell receptor beta chains reported below all come from one sample, sequenced in a study of beta chain features in type 1 diabetes. Their recognized antigens are unknown. Sequenced material consisted of expressed TCRB transcripts (all of the isolated RNA was reverse transcribed). Using immunoSEQ multiplex PCR, the repertoire was profiled, and TCRdb retains in-frame clones only, with some absent. The sample holds more than 250,000 clones, 15% seen once. Study results and limitations: TCRB CDR3 length was moderately but significantly reduced in all four CD4+ subsets of Type 1 diabetes patients.

What was sequenced was naive CD4+ T cells from blood. These receptors were collected from a man younger than 35 with type 1 diabetes.

The gene calls are TRBV5-4 and TRBJ2-1, with TRBD1 matching 8 bases. Trimming cost V 0 bases and J 4 bases; bases outside gene matches: 3. Germline V gene lookup returns CDR1 SGHNT and CDR2 YYREEE (reference sequence). The CDR3 extends over 15 amino acids. CDR3 sequence reads: CASSLDRQGYNEQFF. In nucleotides, the CDR3 is TGTGCCAGCAGCTTGGACCGACAGGGGTACAATGAGCAGTTCTTC.

V is TRBV5-1 and J is TRBJ1-5; no reliable D call. Germline-derived CDR1 and CDR2 are SGHRS and YFSETQ. Trimming pared 3 bases from V and 3 bases from J, leaving 13 bases between. CDR3 length equals 15 residues. The CDR3 DNA sequence: TGCGCCAGCAGCTATCTGCCGGGATACAATCAGCCCCAGCATTTT. Translated: CASSYLPGYNQPQHF.

V and J are TRBV7-8 and TRBJ2-1; tentatively, D is TRBD1 (5 bases). CDR1 and CDR2 (germline): SGHVS, FQNEAQ. The CDR3 runs to 16 residues. V was cut by 5 bases and J by 5 bases, with 19 bases left in between. The CDR3 nucleotides are TGTGCCAGCAGCGGAAGGGGCCTCACGTCAGACAATGAGCAGTTCTTC. As protein: CASSGRGLTSDNEQFF.

This clone has more than one count but fewer than ten. The chain links TRBV18 to TRBJ1-1; D not resolved. V lost 1 base and J 5 bases, leaving 8 bases between the germline ends. Germline CDR1 reads KGHSH; CDR2 reads LQKENI. The CDR3 length is 13 residues. The CDR3 bases are TGTGCCAGCTCACCACAGGGAGGAACTGAAGCTTTCTTT. Its translation is CASSPQGGTEAFF.

The CDR3 DNA is TGTGCCAGCACTTACTTCGGGCGGGACCGATCCTACGAGCAGTACTTC. It encodes CASTYFGRDRSYEQYF. The chain joins TRBV7-2 to TRBJ2-7, with D possibly TRBD2 on 6 matching bases. Per the germline V gene, CDR1 is SGHTA and CDR2 is FQGNSA. V lost 7 bases to trimming and J lost 1 base, with 20 bases between them. This CDR3 region has 16 residues.

The V call is TRBV6-1, the J call TRBJ2-1, with TRBD2 matching 11 bases. After removal of 0 bases from V and 6 bases from J, the junction contained 13 bases not matched to a gene. The germline V gene encodes CDR1 MNHNS and CDR2 SASEGT. The length of the CDR3 is 19 residues. CDR3 protein: CASSEAGSGRARRGNEQFF. CDR3 sequence (DNA): TGTGCCAGCAGTGAAGCAGGTAGCGGGAGGGCCAGAAGAGGCAATGAGCAGTTCTTC.

In DNA form, the CDR3 reads TGTGCCAGCAGCGCTGCGGCAAGGGAAAAACTGTTTTTT. Protein product: CASSAAAREKLFF. The J gene is TRBJ1-4, the V gene TRBV5-4, with D uncertain. The germline gives CDR1 SGHNT, CDR2 YYREEE (reference sequence). The V end lost 4 bases, the J end lost 8 bases, and 12 bases lay between the germline ends. This CDR3 has 13 amino acids.

The sample holds a few counts of this clone. This sequence joins TRBV7-9 and TRBJ2-1; 8 bases match TRBD2. The CDR3 loop spans 14 amino acids. Germline-derived CDR1 and CDR2 are SEHNR and FQNEAQ (reference sequence). The V segment lost 6 bases and the J segment 8 bases; nucleotides outside the gene matches: 9. The CDR3 spells CASSTGLGGDEQFF. CDR3 sequence (DNA): TGTGCCAGCAGTACGGGACTAGGAGGCGATGAGCAGTTCTTC. The variable domain in full, with the rest retrieved from reference TRBV7-9 and TRBJ2-1, is DTGVSQNPRHKITKRGQNVTFRCDPISEHNRLYWYRQTLGQGPEFLTYFQNEAQLEKSRLLSDRFSAERPKGSFSTLEIQRTEQGDSAMYLCASSTGLGGDEQFFGPGTRLTVL.

This clone was detected only a few times. The rearrangement joins TRBV21-1 to TRBJ1-6; the listed D gene, TRBD1, was not tested against the DNA. TRBV21-1 is a documented pseudogene. The CDR3 spans 15 residues. This CDR3 is CASSTQGVVDSPLHF. The CDR3, as DNA: TGTGCCAGCAGCACACAGGGGGTAGTGGATTCACCCCTCCACTTT.

This chain uses TRBV27 with TRBJ1-5; 9 bases map to TRBD1. Germline-derived CDR1 and CDR2 are MNHEY and SMNVEV (reference sequence). V gave up 3 bases and J gave up 7 bases; unmatched junction bases: 7. CDR3 length: 15 residues. CDR3 amino acids: CASSFHGTGNQPQHF. The CDR3 DNA sequence: TGTGCCAGCAGTTTCCATGGGACAGGGAACCAGCCCCAGCATTTT.

The gene calls are TRBV15 and TRBJ2-2; 9 bases are shared with TRBD2. The CDR3 spans 14 residues. Germline V CDR1 and CDR2: LNHNV, YYDKDF (reference sequence). V shed 6 bases, J shed 7 bases, and the junction held 6 bases outside the gene matches. CDR3 DNA sequence: TGTGCCACCAGGATAGGACTAGCGATCGGGGAGCTGTTTTTT. Translated, it gives CATRIGLAIGELFF.

The chain carries TRBV28 and TRBJ2-1, with 12 bases aligning to TRBD2. This CDR3 is 14 amino acids long. CDR1 and CDR2 (germline): MDHEN, SYDVKM. J gave up 7 bases and V 6 bases, and 4 bases lay outside the gene matches. In DNA form, the CDR3 reads TGTGCCAGCAGGCTAGCGGGAGGGGCAAATGAGCAGTTCTTC. It is translated as CASRLAGGANEQFF.

The chain uses TRBV30 and TRBJ1-2, with 11 nucleotides matching TRBD1. V was pared by 0 bases and J by 5 bases, with 5 bases of the junction left unmatched. This CDR3 comprises 15 residues. The germline CDR1 and CDR2 sequences are GTSNPN and SVGIG (reference sequence). CDR3 coding DNA: TGTGCCTGGAGTGTACGGACAGGGGGCTGGTATGGCTACACCTTC. Translation gives CAWSVRTGGWYGYTF. Drawing the rest from reference TRBV30 and TRBJ1-2, the complete variable domain is SQTIHQWPATLVQPVGSPLSLECTVEGTSNPNLYWYRQAAGRGLQLLFYSVGIGQISSEVPQNLSASRPQDRQFILSSKKLLLSDSGFYLCAWSVRTGGWYGYTFGSGTRLTVV.

The rearrangement uses TRBV28 and TRBJ1-2; D is possibly TRBD1 (6 bases). The CDR3 extends over 14 amino acids. From germline, CDR1 is MDHEN and CDR2 SYDVKM. V was pared by 5 bases and J by 8 bases, with 18 bases between. The CDR3 is CASSLPGTQEGYTF. The CDR3 region has the DNA TGTGCCAGCAGTCTCCCCGGGACACAAGAAGGCTACACCTTC.

This clone has a handful of counts. The gene calls are TRBV9 and TRBJ2-2; possibly TRBD1 for D (5 bases). The CDR3 is 15 residues long. Trimming cost V 1 base and J 6 bases, with 13 bases left between them. The germline V gene encodes CDR1 SGDLS and CDR2 YYNGEE. The DNA for the CDR3 is TGTGCCAGCAGCGTACAGGGTCGGATTGCCGGGGAGCTGTTTTTT. Translating it yields CASSVQGRIAGELFF.

V and J are TRBV7-9 and TRBJ2-3; D may be TRBD2 (5 bases). The germline V gene encodes CDR1 SEHNR and CDR2 FQNEAQ (reference sequence). The CDR3 is 15 amino acids. Trimming cost V 5 bases and J 4 bases, with 16 bases left between them. CDR3 DNA sequence: TGTGCCAGCAGCCGGACTGGAGCCCGGGCAGATACGCAGTATTTT. Its translation: CASSRTGARADTQYF.

The chain combines TRBV7-9 with TRBJ2-3; TRBD2 might be the D (5 bases). CDR3 length equals 15 residues. Germline V gene sequence: CDR1 SEHNR, CDR2 FQNEAQ (reference sequence). Between the trimmed V and J ends, which lost 3 bases and 0 bases, there was a span of 10 bases. In nucleotides, the CDR3 is TGTGCCAGCAGCTTGAATCCGGGGAGCACAGATACGCAGTATTTT. As protein: CASSLNPGSTDTQYF.

Remarks on this clone: This sample includes further DNA sequences coding for the same CDR3. This chain connects TRBV28 to TRBJ2-3, with D unresolved. Trimming cost V 3 bases and J 13 bases, with 11 bases left between them. The CDR3 length is 11 residues. The germline gives CDR1 MDHEN, CDR2 SYDVKM. CDR3 protein: CASSLSREEYF. CDR3 coding DNA: TGTGCCAGCAGTTTGTCCCGAGAAGAGTATTTT.

The V and J genes are TRBV11-1 and TRBJ1-1; D not resolved. The CDR3 totals 12 residues. V was pared by 3 bases and J by 9 bases, with 11 bases between. The germline CDR1 and CDR2 sequences are SGHAT and FQDESV (reference sequence). The CDR3 sequence is CASSFIAGQAFF. Written as DNA, the CDR3 is TGTGCCAGCAGCTTCATTGCGGGTCAAGCTTTCTTT. Supplemented by reference TRBV11-1 and TRBJ1-1, the full variable domain reads EAEVAQSPRYKITEKSQAVAFWCDPISGHATLYWYRQILGQGPELLVQFQDESVVDDSQLPKDRFSAERLKGVDSTLKIQPAELGDSAMYLCASSFIAGQAFFGQGTRLTVV.

The chain links TRBV28 to TRBJ2-7; 7 nucleotides agree with TRBD1. CDR1 and CDR2 (germline): MDHEN, SYDVKM. The V segment lost 5 bases and the J segment 4 bases; nucleotides outside the gene matches: 11. The CDR3 is 15 residues long. CDR3 DNA sequence: TGTGCCAGCAGTACGACCGGGACAGCCCCTTACGAGCAGTACTTC. Protein sequence: CASSTTGTAPYEQYF. The whole variable domain, remainder taken from reference TRBV28 and TRBJ2-7, is DVKVTQSSRYLVKRTGEKVFLECVQDMDHENMFWYRQDPGLGLRLIYFSYDVKMKEKGDIPEGYSVSREKKERFSLILESASTNQTSMYLCASSTTGTAPYEQYFGPGTRLTVT.

This clone was seen a handful of times. V and J are TRBV6-5 and TRBJ2-7; the D gene is possibly TRBD1 (6 bases). This CDR3 has 13 residues. The germline gives CDR1 MNHEY, CDR2 SVGAGI. V lost 10 bases, J lost 0 bases, and 13 bases lay in between. Written as DNA, the CDR3 is TGTGCCACCGGACAGAGAAACTCCTACGAGCAGTACTTC. It codes for CATGQRNSYEQYF.

Only a few counts were recorded for this clone. The chain uses TRBV28 and TRBJ2-7, with D tentatively TRBD2 (5 bases). CDR1 MDHEN and CDR2 SYDVKM come from the germline V gene. The CDR3 has 13 residues. V lost 3 bases and J 9 bases, leaving 15 bases between the germline ends. Written as DNA, the CDR3 is TGTGCCAGCAGTTTGGTTATAAACGCGGGGCAGTACTTC. Translation gives CASSLVINAGQYF.

This chain connects TRBV28 to TRBJ2-1; 10 bases map to TRBD2. Germline values: CDR1 MDHEN, CDR2 SYDVKM. The CDR3 loop spans 14 amino acids. The V and J ends lost 7 bases and 8 bases, in that order; junction bases with no gene match: 8. This chain's CDR3 is CASKSGGALDEQFF. The CDR3 coding sequence is TGTGCCAGCAAAAGCGGGGGGGCCCTCGATGAGCAGTTCTTC.

The count of this clone is one. The chain links TRBV18 to TRBJ1-2, with a possible D match to TRBD1 (6 bases). Germline V gene data show CDR1 as KGHSH and CDR2 as LQKENI. V was clipped by 0 bases and J by 8 bases, with 13 bases between them. The CDR3 extends over 14 amino acids. For the CDR3, the DNA is TGTGCCAGCTCACCACCGTCGGGGGGCAACGGCTACACCTTC. Residues: CASSPPSGGNGYTF.

The chain combines TRBV25-1 with TRBJ2-2; 9 bases fit TRBD2. The CDR3 is 17 amino acids. CDR1 and CDR2 from the germline V gene are MGHDK and SYGVNS. With V trimmed by 0 bases and J by 7 bases, 9 bases remained unmatched. CDR3 DNA: TGTGCCAGCAGTGAATATAGAGCGGGAGGCAGAGACGGGGAGCTGTTTTTT. It codes for CASSEYRAGGRDGELFF.

This chain uses TRBV9 with TRBJ2-7, with TRBD1 identical over 7 bases. The trim removed 4 bases at V and 0 bases at J, leaving 4 bases unmatched. CDR1 SGDLS and CDR2 YYNGEE come from the germline V gene. The CDR3 is 14 amino acids. In DNA form, the CDR3 reads TGTGCCAGCAGCAGGCAGGGGGTCTCCTACGAGCAGTACTTC. This translates into CASSRQGVSYEQYF.

The chain uses TRBV5-1 and TRBJ2-1, with TRBD1 matching 9 bases. Looked up from germline, CDR1 is SGHRS and CDR2 is YFSETQ. This CDR3 is built from 16 residues. The V segment lost 4 bases and the J segment 7 bases; nucleotides outside the gene matches: 12. The CDR3 loop is CASSILGQGNVNEQFF. Written as DNA, the CDR3 is TGCGCCAGCAGCATCCTCGGACAGGGGAACGTGAATGAGCAGTTCTTC.

This clone was seen only a few times. The genes are TRBV7-2 and TRBJ1-2, with 12 nucleotides matching TRBD1. The V gene's germline CDR1 is SGHTA and CDR2 FQGNSA. CDR3 length: 16 residues. Trimming cost V 3 bases and J 6 bases; bases outside gene matches: 8. CDR3 sequence reads: CASSFPGQGAADGYTF. In nucleotides, the CDR3 is TGTGCCAGCAGCTTCCCGGGACAGGGGGCGGCGGATGGCTACACCTTC.

The chain couples TRBV30 to TRBJ2-5; D is possibly TRBD1 (5 bases). The CDR3 loop spans 15 amino acids. Germline values: CDR1 GTSNPN, CDR2 SVGIG (reference sequence). Trimming removed 5 bases at V and 5 bases at J, with 21 bases between. CDR3 in DNA: TGTGCCTGGGGGCCGAATTTAGGGGTTGGGGAGACCCAGTACTTC. Encoded protein: CAWGPNLGVGETQYF.

This chain joins TRBV6-5 and TRBJ2-7; D might be TRBD2 (6 bases). Per the germline V gene, CDR1 is MNHEY and CDR2 is SVGAGI. The CDR3 runs 14 residues. With 2 bases removed from V and 5 bases from J, the gap between germline ends came to 13 bases. CDR3 residues: CASSYGGVDNEQYF. The CDR3 DNA sequence: TGTGCCAGCAGTTACGGCGGGGTCGATAACGAGCAGTACTTC.

This chain links TRBV4-1 with TRBJ2-4, with 9 bases matching TRBD1. The CDR3 consists of 17 residues. CDR1 and CDR2 (germline): MGHRA, YSYEKL. J was trimmed by 0 bases and V by 2 bases; bases with no gene match: 5. CDR3 loop: CASSQPRTGAAKNIQYF. The DNA of the CDR3 is TGCGCCAGCAGCCAACCGAGGACAGGGGCAGCCAAAAACATTCAGTACTTC.